The next 23 T cell receptor beta chains were all read from a single sample in a study of blood T cell repertoires in COVID-19. TCRdb's table, derived via immunoSEQ multiplex PCR, lists solely in-frame clones and lacks some. The data contain about 280,000 clones, around 84% of them singletons. Sample: PBMCs or T cells enriched from blood (not recorded which). These receptors all stem from a woman in her forties or fifties who had recovered from COVID-19.

The chain employs TRBV9 and TRBJ2-7, with D unclear. The CDR3 contains 13 residues. CDR1 SGDLS and CDR2 YYNGEE come from the germline V gene. V was trimmed by 3 bases and J by 0 bases, leaving 7 bases between them. This CDR3 is CASSATNSYEQYF. DNA of the CDR3: TGTGCCAGCAGCGCCACTAACTCCTACGAGCAGTACTTC.

The gene calls are TRBV28 and TRBJ1-4; tentatively, D is TRBD1 (5 bases). V was pared by 3 bases and J by 10 bases, with 18 bases between. Germline V gene data show CDR1 as MDHEN and CDR2 as SYDVKM. This CDR3 is built from 15 residues. CDR3 sequence reads: CASSLTAGLVGKLFF. The CDR3, as DNA: TGTGCCAGCAGTTTGACAGCCGGTCTTGTTGGAAAACTGTTTTTT.

The rearrangement uses TRBV29-1 and TRBJ1-2; 10 bases line up with TRBD1. In germline, CDR1 is SQVTM, CDR2 ANQGSEA. The CDR3 is 13 residues long. Losses at the gene ends were 4 bases for V and 3 bases for J; bases not matched to a gene: 2. DNA for the CDR3: TGCAGCGTTGGAGGGACAGGGGACTATGGCTACACCTTC. Its protein product is CSVGGTGDYGYTF.

This chain connects TRBV2 to TRBJ1-2; 7 bases agree with TRBD1. The CDR3 is 14 residues long. The germline CDR1 and CDR2 sequences are SNHLY and FYNNEI. With V trimmed by 6 bases and J by 3 bases, 7 bases remained unmatched. CDR3: CASRPTGQDYGYTF. The DNA of the CDR3 is TGTGCCAGCAGGCCGACAGGGCAAGACTATGGCTACACCTTC.

The chain couples TRBV5-6 to TRBJ1-4, with 7 bases fitting TRBD1. Losses at the gene ends were 1 base for V and 8 bases for J; bases not matched to a gene: 8. The length of the CDR3 is 15 residues. CDR1 SGHDT and CDR2 YYEEEE come from the germline V gene. CDR3 in amino acids: CASSLWSVRGEKLFF. The CDR3 nucleotides are TGTGCCAGCAGCTTGTGGTCGGTCAGGGGGGAAAAACTGTTTTTT. The whole variable domain, filled in from reference TRBV5-6 and TRBJ1-4, reads DAGVTQSPTHLIKTRGQQVTLRCSPKSGHDTVSWYQQALGQGPQFIFQYYEEEERQRGNFPDRFSGHQFPNYSSELNVNALLLGDSALYLCASSLWSVRGEKLFFGSGTQLSVL.

The V and J genes are TRBV19 and TRBJ2-1, with TRBD2 matching over 10 bases. Germline lookup yields CDR1 LNHDA and CDR2 SQIVND (reference sequence). The CDR3 contains 16 residues. The junction had 10 bases not matched to a gene; V was cut back by 5 bases and J by 6 bases. The CDR3 DNA is TGTGCCAGTAGTGTCCAAGCGGGAGGGATCAGCAATGAGCAGTTCTTC. This gives the protein CASSVQAGGISNEQFF.

This chain joins TRBV2 and TRBJ1-2, with 10 bases identical to TRBD1. With 11 bases clipped from V and 7 bases from J, the junction kept 13 bases outside the gene matches. This CDR3 comprises 14 residues. Germline V gene lookup returns CDR1 SNHLY and CDR2 FYNNEI. CDR3 sequence reads: CAALPGQGTGGYTF. The CDR3 DNA is TGTGCCGCGCTCCCGGGACAGGGGACGGGTGGCTACACCTTC.

V usage is TRBV5-8 and J usage is TRBJ1-4, with 8 nucleotides matching TRBD1. The trim removed 3 bases at V and 0 bases at J, leaving 10 bases unmatched. The germline CDR1 and CDR2 sequences are SGHTS and YDEGEE. This CDR3 spans 18 amino acids. CDR3 bases: TGTGCCAGCAGCTGGAGGGGGACAGGACTTGCAACTAATGAAAAACTGTTTTTT. Translating gives CASSWRGTGLATNEKLFF.

This chain joins TRBV5-6 and TRBJ1-5; TRBD1 aligns across 9 bases. Unmatched junction bases numbered 14, after V lost 1 base and J lost 12 bases. The germline V gene has CDR1 SGHDT and CDR2 YYEEEE. This CDR3 has 16 residues. The CDR3 here is CASSLRGNRGPTVQHF. The DNA for the CDR3 is TGTGCCAGCAGCTTGCGGGGGAACAGGGGGCCGACCGTCCAGCATTTT.

The V call is TRBV6-5, the J call TRBJ2-4; perhaps TRBD2 as D (5 bases). CDR1 and CDR2 from the germline V gene are MNHEY and SVGAGI. The V end lost 6 bases, the J end lost 3 bases, and 12 bases lay between the germline ends. The CDR3 covers 14 residues. The CDR3: CASRAHGDKNIQYF. CDR3 nucleotides: TGTGCCAGCAGGGCGCACGGGGACAAAAACATTCAGTACTTC.

This chain uses TRBV7-9 with TRBJ2-2, with D possibly matching TRBD1 (6 bases). The CDR3 extends over 15 amino acids. Trimming removed 4 bases at V and 4 bases at J, with 13 bases between. Germline V gene lookup returns CDR1 SEHNR and CDR2 FQNEAQ (reference sequence). This CDR3 reads CASSSSGTLTGELFF. The CDR3 DNA is TGTGCCAGCAGCTCATCCGGGACACTCACCGGGGAGCTGTTTTTT.

This chain joins TRBV30 and TRBJ1-5, with D unresolved. CDR1 is GTSNPN and CDR2 is SVGIG in the germline V gene (reference sequence). The CDR3 is 14 amino acids. Trimming took 1 base from V and 1 from J, leaving 8 bases between them. The CDR3 sequence: CAWSEGRSNQPQHF. The CDR3 coding sequence is TGTGCCTGGAGTGAAGGGAGAAGCAATCAGCCCCAGCATTTT.

The chain carries TRBV7-9 and TRBJ2-1; D is unresolved. Germline CDR1 is SEHNR and CDR2 is FQNEAQ (reference sequence). With 1 base removed from V and 7 bases from J, the gap between germline ends came to 11 bases. The CDR3 totals 14 residues. The CDR3 loop reads CASSLVDSRNEQFF. In DNA, the CDR3 is TGTGCCAGCAGCTTAGTTGACTCCAGAAATGAGCAGTTCTTC.

CDR3 region: CASSQGNGLHTEAFF. CDR3 coding DNA: TGCGCCAGCAGCCAAGGTAACGGGTTGCACACTGAAGCTTTCTTT. J is TRBJ1-1 and V is TRBV4-1; D not resolved. V was pared by 1 base and J by 3 bases, with 12 bases between. Per germline, CDR1 MGHRA and CDR2 YSYEKL. There are 15 residues in the CDR3.

This clone was detected once. This chain joins TRBV5-4 and TRBJ1-6, with D possibly being TRBD1 (5 bases). Trimming took off 4 bases at V and 9 bases at J, with 20 bases between the two ends. CDR1 and CDR2 from the germline V gene are SGHNT and YYREEE (reference sequence). This CDR3 is 16 amino acids long. CDR3 in amino acids: CASSLFGRVRSSPLHF. The CDR3 DNA reads TGTGCCAGCAGCCTGTTCGGCAGGGTAAGAAGTTCACCCCTCCACTTT.

V usage is TRBV2 and J usage is TRBJ1-2; a possible D gene is TRBD1 (5 bases). V lost 4 bases and J 6 bases, leaving 12 bases between the germline ends. This CDR3 contains 13 residues. Germline-derived CDR1 and CDR2 are SNHLY and FYNNEI. The DNA of the CDR3 is TGTGCCAGCAGTGGACGGGGGAACGATGGCTACACCTTC. Its protein is CASSGRGNDGYTF.

The V gene is TRBV4-2, the J gene TRBJ2-3, with 9 bases aligning to TRBD2. This CDR3 contains 16 residues. The germline CDR1 and CDR2 sequences are LGHNA and YNFKEQ. V was clipped by 1 base and J by 2 bases; unmatched bases: 4. The CDR3 region is CASSQVKRGDTDTQYF. DNA for the CDR3: TGTGCCAGCAGCCAAGTTAAGCGGGGGGACACAGATACGCAGTATTTT.

V usage is TRBV7-3 and J usage is TRBJ2-3, with D maybe TRBD1 (6 bases). The CDR3 is 15 residues long. In germline, CDR1 is SGHTA, CDR2 FQGTGA. The germline V and J ends were trimmed by 3 bases and 1 base, with 11 bases remaining between them. The CDR3 bases are TGTGCCAGCAGCTTGGACAGCCGACGCACAGATACGCAGTATTTT. The encoded protein is CASSLDSRRTDTQYF.

The chain couples TRBV11-2 to TRBJ1-1; D is uncertain. The V end lost 6 bases, the J end lost 1 base, and 12 bases lay between the germline ends. The CDR3 is 14 residues long. Germline V gene sequence: CDR1 SGHAT, CDR2 FQNNGV. Written as DNA, the CDR3 is TGTGCCAGCAGTCTCTCGGGGAGGAACACTGAAGCTTTCTTT. Translated: CASSLSGRNTEAFF.

The J gene is TRBJ1-4, the V gene TRBV9, with 9 nucleotides matching TRBD1. Germline loops: CDR1 SGDLS, CDR2 YYNGEE. V lost 0 bases to trimming and J lost 7 bases; unmatched junction nucleotides: 4. The length of the CDR3 is 15 residues. In DNA form, the CDR3 reads TGTGCCAGCAGCGTAGAAGGGACAGGGTCTGAAAAACTGTTTTTT. Translated: CASSVEGTGSEKLFF.

The chain combines TRBV6-5 with TRBJ2-5; possibly TRBD1 for D (5 bases). The ends were cut back, 6 bases at V and 1 base at J, with 12 bases in the middle. Per the germline V gene, CDR1 is MNHEY and CDR2 is SVGAGI. CDR3 length equals 14 residues. The CDR3 DNA reads as TGTGCCAGCAGCCTACAGGCCTTCCAAGAGACCCAGTACTTC. This encodes CASSLQAFQETQYF.

The chain employs TRBV28 and TRBJ1-1; no firm D call. The germline V gene has CDR1 MDHEN and CDR2 SYDVKM. This CDR3 has 14 amino acids. Trimming took 3 bases from V and 3 from J, leaving 11 bases between them. The CDR3 DNA reads TGTGCCAGCAGTTTCCCGTTACGAGACACTGAAGCTTTCTTT. It codes for CASSFPLRDTEAFF.

The rearrangement links TRBV5-1 to TRBJ2-3; 12 nucleotides align to TRBD2. With 4 bases clipped from V and 9 bases from J, the junction kept 12 bases outside the gene matches. Per the germline V gene, CDR1 is SGHRS and CDR2 is YFSETQ. The CDR3 contains 16 residues. CDR3 in amino acids: CASSPTTSGGLRTQYF. CDR3 DNA sequence: TGCGCCAGCAGCCCGACGACTAGCGGGGGCCTAAGGACGCAGTATTTT. Based on the CDR3 plus reference TRBV5-1 and TRBJ2-3, the full variable domain is KAGVTQTPRYLIKTRGQQVTLSCSPISGHRSVSWYQQTPGQGLQFLFEYFSETQRNKGNFPGRFSGRQFSNSRSEMNVSTLELGDSALYLCASSPTTSGGLRTQYFGPGTRLTVL.